Below, 10 T cell receptor beta chains from the same sample are listed, as sequenced in a study of T cells in tuberculosis. TCRdb's copy holds only in-frame clones and misses some; the assay was immunoSEQ multiplex PCR. The top ten hold approximately 7.6% of the sample, which has over 30,000 clones, 85% to 95% seen once. Source material: PBMCs. The origin of the receptors is a donor aged 10 to 29 with latent tuberculosis or without tuberculosis infection. Some clones in this sample may be carry-over from other donors' samples.

The CDR3 is CASSRITSSGANVLTF. CDR3 sequence (DNA): TGTGCCAGCAGTCGAATTACTAGCTCTGGGGCCAACGTCCTGACTTTC. V usage is TRBV7-9 and J usage is TRBJ2-6, with D perhaps matching TRBD2 (5 bases). CDR3 length equals 16 residues. The V end was cut by 6 bases, the J end by 0 bases, with 12 bases between. Germline V CDR1 and CDR2: SEHNR, FQNEAQ (reference sequence).

The chain couples TRBV4-1 to TRBJ2-3; tentatively, D is TRBD2 (7 bases). The CDR3 is made up of 15 amino acids. CDR1 and CDR2 from the germline V gene are MGHRA and YSYEKL. V lost 5 bases to trimming and J lost 5 bases, with 17 bases between them. The DNA for the CDR3 is TGCGCCAGCAGCTGGGACTACAGGGAAGGAGATACGCAGTATTTT. Translating gives CASSWDYREGDTQYF.

J is TRBJ2-7 and V is TRBV7-2; 7 nucleotides match TRBD1. Germline-derived CDR1 and CDR2 are SGHTA and FQGNSA. This CDR3 is 14 amino acids long. V shed 3 bases, J shed 1 base, and the junction held 3 bases outside the gene matches. CDR3: CASSLGQLSYEQYF. In nucleotides, the CDR3 is TGTGCCAGCAGCTTGGGACAGCTGTCCTACGAGCAGTACTTC.

The chain joins TRBV13 to TRBJ1-1, with 7 positions matching TRBD1. The germline CDR1 and CDR2 sequences are PRHDT and FYEKMQ (reference sequence). The length of the CDR3 is 16 residues. Losses at the gene ends were 3 bases for V and 5 bases for J; bases not matched to a gene: 12. The CDR3 bases are TGTGCCAGCAGCTTTGGTACAGGGGTAGGGGGAACTGAAGCTTTCTTT. It specifies CASSFGTGVGGTEAFF.

The chain carries TRBV14 and TRBJ2-3, with a possible D match to TRBD1 (6 bases). Germline V gene data show CDR1 as SGHDN and CDR2 as FVKESK. The ends were cut back, 4 bases at V and 2 bases at J, with 13 bases in the middle. CDR3 length: 15 residues. This chain's CDR3 is CASSLLGGFTDTQYF. As DNA, the CDR3 is TGTGCCAGCAGCCTCTTAGGGGGATTCACAGATACGCAGTATTTT. The variable domain in full, completed from reference TRBV14 and TRBJ2-3, reads EAGVTQFPSHSVIEKGQTVTLRCDPISGHDNLYWYRRVMGKEIKFLLHFVKESKQDESGMPNNRFLAERTGGTYSTLKVQPAELEDSGVYFCASSLLGGFTDTQYFGPGTRLTVL.

J is TRBJ2-1 and V is TRBV19, with 7 positions matching TRBD2. This CDR3 region has 16 residues. Germline assignment: CDR1 LNHDA and CDR2 SQIVND (reference sequence). V dropped 3 bases and J dropped 7; count of bases not matched to a gene: 12. Here the CDR3 reads CASSIRGDSDGNEQFF. The CDR3 DNA follows: TGTGCCAGTAGTATTCGGGGGGACTCCGACGGGAATGAGCAGTTCTTC.

J is TRBJ2-1 and V is TRBV25-1, with D perhaps TRBD1 (7 bases). This CDR3 comprises 15 residues. Germline V gene sequence: CDR1 MGHDK, CDR2 SYGVNS. V lost 4 bases and J lost 5, with 15 bases in between. The CDR3 sequence: CASSADRDLNNEQFF. In nucleotides, the CDR3 is TGTGCCAGCAGTGCAGACAGGGACTTGAACAATGAGCAGTTCTTC.

The rearrangement uses TRBV2 and TRBJ1-2, with 12 bases identical to TRBD1. Looked up from germline, CDR1 is SNHLY and CDR2 is FYNNEI. V dropped 4 bases and J dropped 4; count of bases not matched to a gene: 7. The CDR3 covers 16 residues. CDR3 nucleotide sequence: TGTGCCAGCAGTGCCGGGACAGGGGGCCGGGGCTATGGCTACACCTTC. Its protein product is CASSAGTGGRGYGYTF.

CDR3 amino acids: CASRDRLAKNIQYF. The CDR3 bases are TGTGCCAGTAGGGACAGGCTAGCCAAAAACATTCAGTACTTC. This chain joins TRBV19 and TRBJ2-4, with 7 bases aligning to TRBD1. The CDR3 has 14 amino acids. V shed 6 bases and J 0 bases; nucleotides not matched to a gene: 2. Germline values: CDR1 LNHDA, CDR2 SQIVND (reference sequence).

The V and J genes are TRBV6-5 and TRBJ1-2; 9 bases agree with TRBD1. The germline CDR1 and CDR2 sequences are MNHEY and SVGAGI. The CDR3 covers 13 residues. J lost 7 bases, V lost 5 bases, and 5 bases had no gene match. CDR3 in amino acids: CASSQTGGSGYTF. The CDR3, as DNA: TGTGCCAGCAGTCAAACAGGGGGCTCTGGCTACACCTTC.